Listed below are T cell receptor beta chains from one sample, sequenced in a study of OX40 agonist ivuxolimab in advanced cancers. Sequencing used immunoSEQ multiplex PCR; TCRdb keeps in-frame clones, though not all of them. The sample shows about 93,000 clones, just over 90% of them seen only once. The specimen comprised CD4+ or CD8+ T cells sorted from blood, sampled in a trial of the OX40 agonist ivuxolimab. The receptors originated from an adult with an advanced solid tumor such as melanoma, head and neck, liver or kidney cancer. CDR3s include the opening cysteine and the closing phenylalanine or tryptophan. The order of the fields is V gene, J gene, CDR3 protein.

TRBV27,TRBJ2-7,CASSPRRTGTAVYEQYF
TRBV7-8,TRBJ1-4,CASSLAYPVGRGTNEKLFF
TRBV27,TRBJ2-7,CASRPKSGSWYEQYF
TRBV5-4,TRBJ2-3,CASSADPSDTQYF
TRBV18,TRBJ2-1,CASSPKGTSGITGEQFF
TRBV18,TRBJ1-2,CASSLLDRGHGYTF
TRBV4-1,TRBJ2-3,CASSQEPGFPSTDTQYF
TRBV10-1,TRBJ1-6,CARTNSPLHF
TRBV6-5,TRBJ2-7,CASSERYEQYF
TRBV1,TRBJ2-3,CTSSPAPLAPVDTQYF
TRBV19,TRBJ1-5,CASSIDNTGRRNQPQHF
TRBV9,TRBJ1-1,CASSVFDGTTEAFF
TRBV5-1,TRBJ1-1,CASSGQGSEAFF
TRBV10-3,TRBJ1-2,CAISVGGLDGYTF
TRBV5-6,TRBJ2-3,CASTSGMRGPTDTQYF
TRBV5-1,TRBJ2-2,CASSLTVNTGELFF
TRBV18,TRBJ1-2,CASSPVGQGANYGYTF
TRBV6-5,TRBJ1-1,CASRGVGPNTEAFF
TRBV2,TRBJ1-5,CASSGHRDRDPNQPQHF
TRBV7-3,TRBJ2-7,CASSLMGLASYEQYF
TRBV7-9,TRBJ2-2,CASLVVETGNTGELFF
TRBV5-6,TRBJ1-2,CASSSGNYGYTF
TRBV5-4,TRBJ1-2,CASSLASVAGYYGYTF
TRBV29-1,TRBJ1-1,CSVVYGGNTEAFF
TRBV25-1,TRBJ2-1,CASSGNNEQFF
TRBV6-1,TRBJ1-2,CASSEAHRGPDGYTF
TRBV11-1,TRBJ2-2,CASSFGGTGSSGELFF
TRBV18,TRBJ1-2,CASSPPGQGDGYTF
TRBV30,TRBJ2-1,CAWSGRLSSYNEQFF
TRBV5-1,TRBJ1-2,CASSSRVNFDGYTF
TRBV18,TRBJ1-4,CASSLTEANEKLFF
TRBV30,TRBJ1-2,CAWRAQWDHLYTF
TRBV6-1,TRBJ2-2,CASGGQLNTGELFF
TRBV18,TRBJ1-4,CASSQGGSGNWKNLFF
TRBV19,TRBJ2-7,CASSKGVSYEQYF